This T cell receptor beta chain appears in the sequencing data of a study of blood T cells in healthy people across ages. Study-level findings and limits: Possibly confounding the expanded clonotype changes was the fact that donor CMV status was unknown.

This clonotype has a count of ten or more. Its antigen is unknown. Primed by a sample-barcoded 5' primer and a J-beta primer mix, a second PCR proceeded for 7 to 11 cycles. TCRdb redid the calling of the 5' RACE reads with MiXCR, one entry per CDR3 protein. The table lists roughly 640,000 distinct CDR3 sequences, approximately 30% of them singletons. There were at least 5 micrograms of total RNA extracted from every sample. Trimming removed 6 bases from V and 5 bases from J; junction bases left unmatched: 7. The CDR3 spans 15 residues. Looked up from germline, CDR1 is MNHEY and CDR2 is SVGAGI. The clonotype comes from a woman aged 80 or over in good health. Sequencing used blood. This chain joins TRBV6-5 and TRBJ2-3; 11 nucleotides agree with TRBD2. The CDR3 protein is CASRASGGRGDTQYF. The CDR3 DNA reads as TGTGCCAGCAGGGCTAGCGGGGGGAGGGGAGATACGCAGTATTTT.